A selection of T cell receptor beta chains follows, all from one sample in a study of blood T cell repertoires in COVID-19. Clones were sequenced by immunoSEQ multiplex PCR, and TCRdb holds only the in-frame ones, with some missing. This sample has some 150,000 clones, with about 80% found just once. The sequenced sample was peripheral blood. These TCRs come from an older woman with acute or convalescent COVID-19. Each CDR3 is given with its conserved first and last residue. Each record gives: J gene, V gene, clone size, D gene, CDR3 DNA, CDR3 protein. The D gene is left open where the match is weak. Size is omitted from some rows. Given values are once, few, many or a class for expanded clones.

TRBJ1-6	TRBV5-1	-	-	TGCGCCAGCAGCTTGTCTCAGGGGAATTCACCCCTCCACTTT	CASSLSQGNSPLHF
TRBJ1-2	TRBV6-4	-	TRBD1	TGTGCCAGCAGATCAACAGGGGACTATGGCTACACCTTC	CASRSTGDYGYTF
TRBJ1-4	TRBV28	-	TRBD1	TGTGCCAGCAGCAGACTCCTCGGGATAGGACAGGCCCGTACGACTAATGAAAAACTGTTTTTT	CASSRLLGIGQARTTNEKLFF
TRBJ2-1	TRBV29-1	-	TRBD2	TGCAGCGTAGGGGGACTAGCGGGACCCTACAATGAGCAGTTCTTC	CSVGGLAGPYNEQFF
TRBJ2-2	TRBV2	few	-	TGTGCCGTACCGGGAATTCAGTCCGGGGAGCTGTTTTTT	CAVPGIQSGELFF
TRBJ1-2	TRBV15	-	TRBD1	TGTGCCACCAGCGGCCGGACAGGGGTCGGAGGCTACACCTTC	CATSGRTGVGGYTF
TRBJ1-5	TRBV19	-	-	TGTGCCAGTAGTATAGTGGGCAGGCAGTACAACCGAAATCAGCCCCAGCATTTT	CASSIVGRQYNRNQPQHF
TRBJ2-2	TRBV5-1	-	TRBD1	TGCGCCAGCAGCTTGGTTGACAGGGTGAACACCGGGGAGCTGTTTTTT	CASSLVDRVNTGELFF
TRBJ1-5	TRBV28	-	-	TGTGCCAGTCGACAGAGTCGCAATCAGCCCCAGCATTTT	CASRQSRNQPQHF
TRBJ2-7	TRBV27	-	TRBD2	TGTGCCAGCAGTCCCCTAGCGGGAGCCCGTTACGAGCAGTACTTC	CASSPLAGARYEQYF
TRBJ2-2	TRBV19	-	-	TGTGCCAGTAGTATTATGTCGGGGAGGTCGGGCACCGGGGAGCTGTTTTTT	CASSIMSGRSGTGELFF
TRBJ2-2	TRBV10-3	-	TRBD1	TGTGCCATCAGTGAAATGCCAGGGGGCGGGACCGGGGAGCTGTTTTTT	CAISEMPGGGTGELFF
TRBJ1-5	TRBV3-1/TRBV3-2	-	-	TGTGCCAGCAGCCAAGGAAGCTCATCTCTCGTTTGGCCCCAGCATTTT	CASSQGSSSLVWPQHF
TRBJ2-7	TRBV5-1	few	TRBD2	TGCGCCAGCAGCTTCGGACTAGACTACGAGCAGTACTTC	CASSFGLDYEQYF
TRBJ2-7	TRBV15	-	-	TGTGCCACCAGCAGAGATCTTGGGGGGACCTACGAGCAGTACTTC	CATSRDLGGTYEQYF
TRBJ1-1	TRBV28	-	-	TGTGCCAGCACTTTGGGGCATACGAACACTGAAGCTTTCTTT	CASTLGHTNTEAFF
TRBJ2-5	TRBV2	-	TRBD1	TGTGCCAGCGCAACCTCCGGGACAGGGGCATCGACCCAGTACTTC	CASATSGTGASTQYF
TRBJ2-1	TRBV7-6	-	TRBD2	TGTGCCAGCAGCTTAGTCCCAGCGGGAGTTGAGCAGTTCTTC	CASSLVPAGVEQFF
TRBJ2-2	TRBV24-1	-	-	TGTGCCACCAGTGGCGCGGGGGAGCTGTTTTTT	CATSGAGELFF
TRBJ2-5	TRBV19	-	-	TGTGCCAGTAGTATTTTATGGGGGGAAGAGACCCAGTACTTC	CASSILWGEETQYF
TRBJ2-7	TRBV18	-	TRBD2	TGTGCCAGCTCGACCGGGACTAGCTCCTACGAGCAGTACTTC	CASSTGTSSYEQYF
TRBJ2-1	TRBV5-1	-	TRBD2	TGCGCCAGCAGCTCACTAGCGGGAAATGAGCAGTTCTTC	CASSSLAGNEQFF